This T cell receptor beta chain was sequenced for a study of spatial heterogeneity in lung cancer (dated by TCRdb to between 2019 and 2020). With regard to the full study: More beta-chain than alpha-chain transcripts were consistently detected, likely reflecting higher beta-chain transcript abundance. The study linked features of the TCR repertoire to counts of nonsynonymous mutations, which were determined by whole-exome sequencing of tumor tissue. In the raw uncorrected reads, each unique combination of TCR and UMI appeared on average more than ten times. At surgery, hundreds of tumor regions, roughly 62 matched nontumor lung samples and 50 to 60 PBMC samples were TCR-sequenced for both alpha and beta chains. The study quantitatively compared TCR alpha and beta repertoires across multiple tumor regions, matched nontumor lung and blood in non-small cell lung cancer. The investigation overall reported the following: Ubiquitous expanded tumor TCRs were detected in blood more often at tumor resection than at routine follow-up. Confirming at a functional level the hypothesis that regional TCRs recognize regional mutations was considered to require additional single-cell paired TCR alpha and beta sequencing.

The CDR3 covers 14 residues, taking in both the cysteine and the phenylalanine. Only the CDR3 part of the read is kept: 42 bases, read in frame from the first base. V and J are truncated by 4 bases and 0 bases respectively, leaving an intervening sequence of 8 bases. For CDR1 and CDR2, the germline V gene lists SGHAT and FQNNGV. What this sample's time point label stands for: sample taken at primary tumor resection. Donors were some 70 patients with early-stage, untreated non-small cell lung cancer from the lung TRACERx cohort. Without any cell sorting, TCR sequencing was performed on whole RNA extracted either from tumor and nontumor lung tissue or from cryopreserved PBMC samples. Patients were selected for TCR sequencing only if sufficient RNA was available from at least two tumor regions. Library construction relied on 5' RACE. TCRdb shows the sequencer as NextSeq 500. To allow correction of PCR and sequencing errors, the TCR library protocol tagged every TCR cDNA molecule with a unique molecular identifier. The authors' pipeline ran thus. TCR identification, UMI-based error correction and CDR3 extraction were all carried out with Decombinator tools. Expanded TCRs were defined as those above a frequency of 2 per 1,000, corresponding to the top 1% of the tumor frequency distribution. Renyi diversity was computed with the R vegan package after each repertoire had been subsampled 100 times to 5,000 TCRs. CDR3 similarity networks were built from amino acid triplet string-kernel similarity, connecting CDR3s with pairwise similarity above 0.82. In TCRdb, the public reads were trimmed at Q25 with fastp and aligned with MiXCR, with productive beta chains retained. Here each entry gathers all rows of one CDR3 protein and keeps the most common genes and DNA. The V and J calls were not made by the authors but by TCRdb's processing. A total of some 78,000 distinct CDR3 sequences appear in this sample, approximately 8.1% of them only once. Almost 7% of the sample belongs to the ten largest clones.

In this sample, this clonotype turned up a few times. The specificity of this receptor is unknown. Base qualities are not provided; no much larger clone lies one nucleotide away. Here the sequenced sample was PBMCs, taken at surgery. This receptor was obtained from a male donor with early-stage non-small cell lung cancer. Recombination joined TRBV11-2 with TRBJ2-3, with the D segment identity uncertain. The DNA sequence is given as TGTGCCAGCAGCTGGTCTATCAGCACAGATACGCAGTATTTT. Protein translation: CASSWSISTDTQYF.